These 26 T cell receptor beta chains were all obtained from the same sample, sequenced in a study of blood T cell repertoires in COVID-19. Generated by immunoSEQ multiplex PCR, the TCRdb table keeps only in-frame clones and is missing some. The repertoire holds 470,000 or so clones, with approximately 90% as singletons. The sample taken for sequencing was PBMCs or T cells enriched from blood (not recorded which). These receptor sequences come from a woman between 18 and 29 years old with acute COVID-19.

This clone occurred once. The chain uses TRBV2 and TRBJ1-6; a weak D match, TRBD1 (6 bases). Germline V CDR1 and CDR2: SNHLY, FYNNEI. The CDR3 is 13 amino acids. Trimming cost V 4 bases and J 9 bases, with 10 bases left between them. CDR3 amino acids: CASSVQGSSPLHF. As DNA, the CDR3 is TGTGCCAGCAGTGTGCAGGGGAGTTCACCCCTCCACTTT.

This clone was found a few times. The chain links TRBV7-9 to TRBJ1-4; no reliable D call. From germline, CDR1 is SEHNR and CDR2 FQNEAQ (reference sequence). The CDR3 has 14 residues. V dropped 3 bases and J dropped 0 bases, with 5 bases sitting between them. The CDR3 DNA is TGTGCCAGCAGCTTTACAGCAACTAATGAAAAACTGTTTTTT. It encodes CASSFTATNEKLFF.

CDR3 sequence reads: CASSEPLARTSTDTQYF. The CDR3 DNA reads TGTGCCAGCAGTGAACCCTTGGCGAGGACTAGCACAGATACGCAGTATTTT. The J gene is TRBJ2-3, the V gene TRBV25-1; D may be TRBD2 (5 bases). Trimming took 2 bases from V and 0 from J, leaving 15 bases between them. The CDR3 has 17 residues. The germline CDR1 and CDR2 sequences are MGHDK and SYGVNS. The complete variable domain, with remaining parts taken from reference TRBV25-1 and TRBJ2-3, reads EADIYQTPRYLVIGTGKKITLECSQTMGHDKMYWYQQDPGMELHLIHYSYGVNSTEKGDLSSESTVSRIRTEHFPLTLESARPSHTSQYLCASSEPLARTSTDTQYFGPGTRLTVL.

The chain has TRBV12-5 and TRBJ2-4; 12 bases match TRBD2. Germline assignment: CDR1 LGHNT and CDR2 FRNRAP. The ends lost 5 bases at V and 0 bases at J; junction bases unmatched: 11. The CDR3 spans 19 residues. The CDR3 region is CASGTGLAGPDLAKNIQYF. The CDR3 region has the DNA TGTGCTAGTGGTACGGGACTAGCGGGCCCTGATTTAGCCAAAAACATTCAGTACTTC.

V and J are TRBV4-1 and TRBJ1-4; maybe TRBD1 (6 bases). V lost 0 bases, J lost 8 bases, and 16 bases lay in between. The CDR3 has 16 amino acids. Germline V gives CDR1 MGHRA, CDR2 YSYEKL. DNA for the CDR3: TGCGCCAGCAGCCAAGAATTTTCAGGGGCAAAGGAAAAACTGTTTTTT. Translating it yields CASSQEFSGAKEKLFF.

The chain carries TRBV13 and TRBJ2-5, with a tentative D call TRBD2 (5 bases). Germline V gives CDR1 PRHDT, CDR2 FYEKMQ (reference sequence). This CDR3 is built from 12 residues. V shed 4 bases and J shed 5 bases, with 8 bases lying between them. CDR3: CASSWTRETQYF. The CDR3 DNA is TGTGCCAGCAGCTGGACTCGGGAGACCCAGTACTTC.

The rearrangement links TRBV5-5 to TRBJ1-5; TRBD1 aligns across 10 bases. CDR3 length equals 17 residues. Germline CDR1 reads SGHKS; CDR2 reads YYEKEE (reference sequence). V shed 3 bases and J 1 base; nucleotides not matched to a gene: 7. The CDR3 loop is CASSSLWTGGSNQPQHF. The CDR3 DNA reads TGTGCCAGCAGCTCCCTCTGGACAGGGGGGAGCAATCAGCCCCAGCATTTT.

The rearrangement joins TRBV19 to TRBJ1-2; TRBD1 matches 7 bases. Germline-derived CDR1 and CDR2 are LNHDA and SQIVND (reference sequence). Trimming at V came to 5 bases and at J to 8 bases, leaving 5 bases not matched to a gene. The CDR3 extends over 12 amino acids. CDR3 residues: CASSLTGVGYTF. The CDR3 region has the DNA TGTGCCAGTAGTCTTACAGGGGTCGGCTACACCTTC.

The chain couples TRBV12-3 or TRBV12-4 to TRBJ2-7; no firm D call. V lost 2 bases, J lost 5 bases, and 4 bases lay in between. This CDR3 is 11 amino acids long. The chain's CDR3 is CASSLSDEQYF. For the CDR3, the DNA is TGTGCCAGCAGTTTATCCGACGAGCAGTACTTC.

The chain employs TRBV6-5 and TRBJ1-1; tentatively, D is TRBD1 (6 bases). The CDR3 extends over 15 amino acids. With 8 bases removed from V and 3 bases from J, the gap between germline ends came to 19 bases. Germline V gene data show CDR1 as MNHEY and CDR2 as SVGAGI. The CDR3 region has the DNA TGTGCCAGCGGCGCCCAACAGGGCTGGGACACTGAAGCTTTCTTT. This gives the protein CASGAQQGWDTEAFF.

V usage is TRBV5-8 and J usage is TRBJ2-6, with TRBD1 matching over 8 bases. The CDR3 has 14 residues. The J segment lost 8 bases and the V segment lost 7 bases, leaving 8 bases of the junction unmatched. Germline V gene lookup returns CDR1 SGHTS and CDR2 YDEGEE. The chain's CDR3 is CASLPRTGTNVLTF. The CDR3 nucleotides are TGTGCCAGCCTACCCAGGACAGGGACCAACGTCCTGACTTTC.

The J gene is TRBJ1-5, the V gene TRBV9, with TRBD1 matching over 7 bases. Germline values: CDR1 SGDLS, CDR2 YYNGEE. The CDR3 loop spans 14 amino acids. V lost 2 bases, J lost 7 bases, and 6 bases stayed unmatched. CDR3 protein: CASSVDRAGQPQHF. The CDR3 DNA reads as TGTGCCAGCAGCGTTGACAGGGCCGGACAGCCCCAGCATTTT. The entire variable domain, with the rest obtained from reference TRBV9 and TRBJ1-5, is as follows: DSGVTQTPKHLITATGQRVTLRCSPRSGDLSVYWYQQSLDQGLQFLIQYYNGEERAKGNILERFSAQQFPDLHSELNLSSLELGDSALYFCASSVDRAGQPQHFGDGTRLSIL.

This clone occurred once. The gene calls are TRBV7-8 and TRBJ1-1; D is unclear. This CDR3 contains 12 residues. V shed 5 bases and J shed 1 base, with 5 bases lying between them. Looked up from germline, CDR1 is SGHVS and CDR2 is FQNEAQ. CDR3 amino acids: CASSPRNTEAFF. The CDR3, as DNA: TGTGCCAGCAGCCCGAGGAACACTGAAGCTTTCTTT.

The chain has TRBV3-1 (or the pseudogene TRBV3-2) and TRBJ1-4; 7 nucleotides align to TRBD1. Germline V gene lookup returns CDR1 LGHDT and CDR2 YNNKEL (reference sequence). The trim removed 0 bases at V and 3 bases at J, leaving 10 bases unmatched. The CDR3 contains 18 residues. In DNA form, the CDR3 reads TGTGCCAGCAGCCAAGAGAGAGGGGGCGCGGTTGCTAATGAAAAACTGTTTTTT. It is translated as CASSQERGGAVANEKLFF.

The V and J genes are TRBV27 and TRBJ1-1; 10 bases align to TRBD1. V lost 5 bases, J lost 4 bases, and 7 bases stayed unmatched. Per germline, CDR1 MNHEY and CDR2 SMNVEV (reference sequence). There are 15 residues in the CDR3. CDR3 bases: TGTGCCAGCAGTACACGGACAGGGGGTGGCACTGAAGCTTTCTTT. Translating it yields CASSTRTGGGTEAFF.

The V and J genes are TRBV30 and TRBJ1-1, with D perhaps TRBD1 (5 bases). The CDR3 extends over 14 amino acids. Germline CDR1 is GTSNPN and CDR2 is SVGIG (reference sequence). The ends were cut back, 6 bases at V and 1 base at J, with 15 bases in the middle. The CDR3 DNA sequence: TGTGCCTGTTCACTCCCTCAGGGGAACACTGAAGCTTTCTTT. This encodes CACSLPQGNTEAFF.

This clone appeared a single time. CDR3 coding DNA: TGCGCCAGCTGCACTAGCGGGAGTAATACGCAGTATTTT. Its protein is CASCTSGSNTQYF. The rearrangement links TRBV10-1 to TRBJ2-3; 11 nucleotides line up with TRBD2. The V gene end was trimmed by 8 bases and the J gene end by 7 bases; junction bases not matched to a gene: 5. Germline CDR1 is WNHNN and CDR2 is SYGVQD (reference sequence). This CDR3 has 13 residues.

This CDR3 reads CASSTTGGTPRGEQYF. The CDR3 coding sequence is TGTGCCAGTAGTACAACAGGAGGGACTCCCCGCGGCGAGCAGTACTTC. This rearrangement joins TRBV19 to TRBJ2-7; tentatively, D is TRBD2 (6 bases). The V end was cut by 4 bases, the J end by 6 bases, with 22 bases between. The CDR3 loop spans 16 amino acids. Germline V gene lookup returns CDR1 LNHDA and CDR2 SQIVND (reference sequence).

This chain links TRBV14 with TRBJ2-7, with D uncertain. V shed 4 bases and J shed 4 bases, with 5 bases lying between them. Per germline, CDR1 SGHDN and CDR2 FVKESK. The CDR3 is 11 residues long. This CDR3 reads CASSLAYEQYF. In DNA form, the CDR3 reads TGTGCCAGCAGCCTGGCTTACGAGCAGTACTTC.

The CDR3 region is CASSLGLAGNTDTQYF. CDR3 DNA: TGTGCCAGCAGTCTAGGACTAGCGGGAAACACAGATACGCAGTATTTT. This chain joins TRBV27 and TRBJ2-3; 12 nucleotides agree with TRBD2. CDR3 length equals 16 residues. Germline CDR1 reads MNHEY; CDR2 reads SMNVEV (reference sequence). J lost 2 bases, V lost 5 bases, and 5 bases had no gene match.

V usage is TRBV7-2 and J usage is TRBJ2-7, with D possibly matching TRBD1 (5 bases). CDR3 size: 14 residues. Deletions cut 5 bases from V and 0 bases from J, with 11 bases between. The germline gives CDR1 SGHTA, CDR2 FQGNSA. In nucleotides, the CDR3 is TGTGCCAGCAGCGTAGACAGTTACTCCTACGAGCAGTACTTC. Its translation is CASSVDSYSYEQYF.

CDR3 sequence: CASSWSEGEAFF. The CDR3 DNA reads as TGTGCCAGCAGCTGGAGTGAGGGTGAAGCTTTCTTT. The chain has TRBV5-6 and TRBJ1-1; D remains ambiguous. The CDR3 has 12 amino acids. Germline V lookup: CDR1 SGHDT, CDR2 YYEEEE. The V end lost 3 bases, the J end lost 7 bases, and 10 bases lay between the germline ends.

The rearrangement links TRBV6-2 or TRBV6-3 to TRBJ2-5; TRBD1 is a possible D gene (6 bases). This CDR3 region has 14 residues. Germline CDR1 and CDR2: MNHEY and SVGEGT. Trimming cost V 4 bases and J 5 bases, with 14 bases left between them. The CDR3 DNA follows: TGTGCCAGCAGTTCCGGACAGAGCCCGGAGACCCAGTACTTC. Residues: CASSSGQSPETQYF.

V and J are TRBV7-3 and TRBJ1-2, with D possibly being TRBD1 (5 bases). CDR3 size: 14 residues. Trimming pared 4 bases from V and 2 bases from J, leaving 11 bases between. Germline assignment: CDR1 SGHTA and CDR2 FQGTGA. For the CDR3, the DNA is TGTGCCAGCAGCTCAACGGGGGGAAACTATGGCTACACCTTC. It translates to CASSSTGGNYGYTF. The full variable domain, completed using reference TRBV7-3 and TRBJ1-2, is GAGVSQTPSNKVTEKGKYVELRCDPISGHTALYWYRQSLGQGPEFLIYFQGTGAADDSGLPNDRFFAVRPEGSVSTLKIQRTERGDSAVYLCASSSTGGNYGYTFGSGTRLTVV.

V gene TRBV9 combines with J gene TRBJ1-2; 7 bases fit TRBD1. The germline V gene has CDR1 SGDLS and CDR2 YYNGEE. The J segment lost 8 bases and the V segment lost 0 bases, leaving 10 bases of the junction unmatched. The CDR3 runs to 15 residues. The CDR3 sequence is CASSVVETGIQGYTF. CDR3 nucleotide sequence: TGTGCCAGCAGCGTAGTCGAGACAGGGATACAAGGCTACACCTTC.

This chain uses TRBV6-5 with TRBJ2-5; D perhaps matches TRBD2 (5 bases). The V and J ends lost 6 bases and 5 bases respectively, with 10 bases between them. This CDR3 is built from 12 residues. Germline V lookup: CDR1 MNHEY, CDR2 SVGAGI. The CDR3 sequence is CASSGMAETQYF. CDR3 sequence (DNA): TGTGCCAGCAGCGGGATGGCGGAGACCCAGTACTTC.